This record concerns one T cell receptor beta chain sequence. Germline loops: CDR1 LNHDA, CDR2 SQIVND (reference sequence). The CDR3 is 15 residues long. V gave up 4 bases and J gave up 4 bases; unmatched junction bases: 8. This sample stems from a study of blood T cell repertoires in COVID-19. Study background: COVID-19 samples collected from the United States, Italy and Spain covered acute and convalescent phases. Sample material is recorded as cDNA or gDNA derived from T cells, B-cell-depleted T cells, or PBMCs.

Data came from immunoSEQ multiplex PCR; TCRdb stores just in-frame clones and leaves some out. The sample gives 55,000 to 85,000 clones, more than 65% of which show up once; approximately 0.83% is in the top ten. The source of this sequence is a woman aged 70-85 years with acute or convalescent COVID-19. Sequences were obtained from peripheral blood. This rearrangement joins TRBV19 to TRBJ1-1, with 8 bases matching TRBD1. CDR3 sequence reads: CASSRQGNEGTEAFF. CDR3 coding DNA: TGTGCCAGTAGTAGACAGGGGAACGAAGGCACTGAAGCTTTCTTT.